This T cell receptor beta chain was recovered during a study of T-cell memory formation after mild COVID-19. Study-level information: TCR clusters were largely donor specific. The study, taken as a whole, reports: There was a balanced CD4/CD8 profile in clones contracting day 15 to 85, and later expanders leaned CD4+.

V was pared by 3 bases and J by 5 bases, with 13 bases between. This CDR3 is built from 14 residues. TCR alpha and TCR beta cDNA libraries with sample barcodes and UMIs came from 5'RACE using constant-segment primers. TCRdb fed the 5' RACE reads into MiXCR, producing one record per CDR3 protein. Here the sample spans over 350,000 distinct CDR3 sequences, 20% to 25% being singletons. This clonotype was observed a few times. As yet, its antigen is unknown. The rearrangement joins TRBV12-3 or TRBV12-4 to TRBJ1-2, with D unclear. This sequence was found in an adult woman who had mild COVID-19 (a few samples of this study predate the infection). Cell type and time point are not known. Material for sequencing was PBMCs or a T cell subset sorted from them (not recorded which). The CDR3 DNA is TGTGCCAGCAGTTTTAACGGGGTGGGGTATGGCTACACCTTC. It specifies CASSFNGVGYGYTF.